The clone carrying this T cell receptor (beta chain) was detected ten times or more. Its matching antigen is unknown. V shed 1 base and J shed 8 bases, with 8 bases lying between them. The CDR3 runs to 13 residues. Germline assignment: CDR1 SGHVS and CDR2 FQNEAQ. This record comes from a study of CD8 T cells in ankylosing spondylitis. Study conclusions and caveats: Certain motif variants had earlier been reported in reactive arthritis synovial fluid and blood. The authors reported significant enrichment of disease-linked clones in matched ankylosing spondylitis synovial fluid. There was a TCR beta motif, made of several highly homologous variants, that appeared characteristic of ankylosing spondylitis blood.

TCRdb analysed the 5' RACE reads with MiXCR anew, one entry per CDR3 protein. The table lists hundreds of thousands of distinct CDR3 sequences, about 12% of them singletons. This clonotype was sampled from a male donor with ankylosing spondylitis. The V call is TRBV7-8, the J call TRBJ1-4; D ambiguous. Sample: blood, either unsorted or a sorted T cell fraction (not recorded which). CDR3 loop: CASSLGENEKLFF. The DNA of the CDR3 is TGTGCCAGCAGCTTAGGAGAGAACGAAAAACTGTTTTTT. The whole variable domain, filled in from reference TRBV7-8 and TRBJ1-4, reads GAGVSQSPRYKVAKRGQDVALRCDPISGHVSLFWYQQALGQGPEFLTYFQNEAQLDKSGLPSDRFFAERPEGSVSTLKIQRTQQEDSAVYLCASSLGENEKLFFGSGTQLSVL.